Listed below are T cell receptor beta chains from one sample, sequenced in a study of shared clonotypes between healthy human individuals. Only in-frame clones appear in the TCRdb table, and some are missing; sequencing was by immunoSEQ multiplex PCR. The table lists 2 million to 2.5 million clones, 93% of them singletons, with about 0.39% in the top ten. Source material: naive CD4+ T cells from PBMCs. These receptors originate from a young man in good health. Some clones in this sample may be carry-over from other donors' samples. Both conserved end residues are part of each CDR3. A D gene is named only where the DNA matches it firmly. A row's size may be missing; if present it is once, few, many or a size class.

cdr3_nt: TGTGCCAGCAGCTTAGATCCGGGGGCGGACACCGGGGAGCTGTTTTTT; cdr3_aa: CASSLDPGADTGELFF; v_call: TRBV11-1; j_call: TRBJ2-2; clone_size: -; d_call: -
cdr3_nt: TGTGCCATCAGTGGGGGACGGATAGAAGCTTTCTTT; cdr3_aa: CAISGGRIEAFF; v_call: TRBV10-3; j_call: TRBJ1-1; clone_size: -; d_call: -
cdr3_nt: TGTGCCAGCAGCTTAGGCCCGGGGAGCTCCTACGAGCAGTACTTC; cdr3_aa: CASSLGPGSSYEQYF; v_call: TRBV7-6; j_call: TRBJ2-7; clone_size: -; d_call: -
cdr3_nt: TGCGCCAGCAGCCCAGGTAGGGGAGATCGGTCTGGGGCCAACGTCCTGACTTTC; cdr3_aa: CASSPGRGDRSGANVLTF; v_call: TRBV5-1; j_call: TRBJ2-6; clone_size: -; d_call: -
cdr3_nt: TGTGCCAGCTCCCTCCTGGGAGACAGGGGTAATGAGCAGTTCTTC; cdr3_aa: CASSLLGDRGNEQFF; v_call: TRBV18; j_call: TRBJ2-1; clone_size: -; d_call: TRBD1
cdr3_nt: TGTGCCAGCAGTTACAACAGGGTTCGCGAGCAGTACTTC; cdr3_aa: CASSYNRVREQYF; v_call: TRBV6-5; j_call: TRBJ2-7; clone_size: -; d_call: -
cdr3_nt: TGTGCCAGCAGCTTGGACAACAGGGTCTCCAATGAGCAGTTCTTC; cdr3_aa: CASSLDNRVSNEQFF; v_call: TRBV5-4; j_call: TRBJ2-1; clone_size: -; d_call: -
cdr3_nt: TGCGCCAGCAGCTTGGGACTAGCGGGGATGTCTAGCACAGATACGCAGTATTTT; cdr3_aa: CASSLGLAGMSSTDTQYF; v_call: TRBV5-1; j_call: TRBJ2-3; clone_size: -; d_call: TRBD2
cdr3_nt: TGTGCCAGTAGTATAGTGACTAGAAGAAACATTCAGTACTTC; cdr3_aa: CASSIVTRRNIQYF; v_call: TRBV19; j_call: TRBJ2-4; clone_size: -; d_call: -
cdr3_nt: TGTGCCAGCTCACCACCGGGAGGTGGAAACCAGCCCCAGCATTTT; cdr3_aa: CASSPPGGGNQPQHF; v_call: TRBV18; j_call: TRBJ1-5; clone_size: -; d_call: -
cdr3_nt: TGCGCCAGCAGCTTGGACGGTTGGGACACTGAAGCTTTCTTT; cdr3_aa: CASSLDGWDTEAFF; v_call: TRBV5-1; j_call: TRBJ1-1; clone_size: few; d_call: -
cdr3_nt: TGCGCCAGCAGCCAAGGTTCGGCGTACACAGATACGCAGTATTTT; cdr3_aa: CASSQGSAYTDTQYF; v_call: TRBV4-3; j_call: TRBJ2-3; clone_size: -; d_call: -
cdr3_nt: TGTGCCAGCAGCCAACCGGGACGGATGAACACTGAAGCTTTCTTT; cdr3_aa: CASSQPGRMNTEAFF; v_call: TRBV4-2; j_call: TRBJ1-1; clone_size: -; d_call: -
cdr3_nt: TGTGCCAGCAGTGCTCGGGGGCACACGACTGGGACCCAGTACTTC; cdr3_aa: CASSARGHTTGTQYF; v_call: TRBV2; j_call: TRBJ2-5; clone_size: -; d_call: -
cdr3_nt: TGTGCCAGCAGTGAATCGGGACAGGGGGCCTACGAGCAGTACTTC; cdr3_aa: CASSESGQGAYEQYF; v_call: TRBV25-1; j_call: TRBJ2-7; clone_size: -; d_call: TRBD1
cdr3_nt: TGTGCCAGCAGTGGTGCAGGGGCAGCAACTAATGAAAAACTGTTTTTT; cdr3_aa: CASSGAGAATNEKLFF; v_call: TRBV25-1; j_call: TRBJ1-4; clone_size: -; d_call: -
cdr3_nt: TGTGCCACCTTGGCCGCGGAGTACTTC; cdr3_aa: CATLAAEYF; v_call: TRBV6-4; j_call: TRBJ2-7; clone_size: -; d_call: -
cdr3_nt: TGTGCCAGCAGTCCGCGACCCTACGAGCAGTACTTC; cdr3_aa: CASSPRPYEQYF; v_call: TRBV28; j_call: TRBJ2-7; clone_size: -; d_call: -
cdr3_nt: TGTGCCAGCAGTGGTGGGACAGCCTACAATGAGCAGTTCTTC; cdr3_aa: CASSGGTAYNEQFF; v_call: TRBV6-4; j_call: TRBJ2-1; clone_size: -; d_call: TRBD1
cdr3_nt: TGTGCCAGCAGTCTTAGACAGGGAGCTTTCTTT; cdr3_aa: CASSLRQGAFF; v_call: TRBV28; j_call: TRBJ1-1; clone_size: few; d_call: TRBD1
cdr3_nt: TGTGCCAGCAGTGAATCCCCCAGCTATGGCTACACCTTC; cdr3_aa: CASSESPSYGYTF; v_call: TRBV6-1; j_call: TRBJ1-2; clone_size: -; d_call: -
cdr3_nt: TGCGCCAGCAGCACCGGACTAGCGGCCTACAATGAGCAGTTCTTC; cdr3_aa: CASSTGLAAYNEQFF; v_call: TRBV5-1; j_call: TRBJ2-1; clone_size: few; d_call: TRBD2
cdr3_nt: TGTGCCAGCAGCTCTGGACTAGCGGGGCCATACGAGCAGTACTTC; cdr3_aa: CASSSGLAGPYEQYF; v_call: TRBV7-9; j_call: TRBJ2-7; clone_size: once; d_call: TRBD2
cdr3_nt: TGTGCCAGCAGCAAGACAGGGTCGGGCTATGGCTACACCTTC; cdr3_aa: CASSKTGSGYGYTF; v_call: TRBV7-3; j_call: TRBJ1-2; clone_size: once; d_call: TRBD1
cdr3_nt: TGTGCCAGCAGCTTAACGCCTAGCGGGAGTCGGGATGAGCAGTTCTTC; cdr3_aa: CASSLTPSGSRDEQFF; v_call: TRBV7-3; j_call: TRBJ2-1; clone_size: -; d_call: TRBD2
cdr3_nt: TGTGCCAGCAGTAGGGCGGAGCTAACCTACGAGCAGTACTTC; cdr3_aa: CASSRAELTYEQYF; v_call: TRBV28; j_call: TRBJ2-7; clone_size: -; d_call: -
cdr3_nt: TGTGCCATCAGTGGGACAGGGATGGAGGCTAATGAAAAACTGTTTTTT; cdr3_aa: CAISGTGMEANEKLFF; v_call: TRBV10-3; j_call: TRBJ1-4; clone_size: -; d_call: TRBD1
cdr3_nt: TGTGCCAGCAGCTTGGACACGGCCTCTGGAAACACCATATATTTT; cdr3_aa: CASSLDTASGNTIYF; v_call: TRBV7-9; j_call: TRBJ1-3; clone_size: -; d_call: -
cdr3_nt: TGTGCCAGCAGTACCACGGGCTCTCCAGGCGATACGCAGTATTTT; cdr3_aa: CASSTTGSPGDTQYF; v_call: TRBV7-3; j_call: TRBJ2-3; clone_size: -; d_call: -
cdr3_nt: TGCGCCAGCAGTCAAGTCTACGGGGGCGCGGGGCAGGGCTACACCTTC; cdr3_aa: CASSQVYGGAGQGYTF; v_call: TRBV23-1; j_call: TRBJ1-2; clone_size: -; d_call: -
cdr3_nt: TGCGCCAGCAGCCAACCGGGACAGCCAGAGACCCAGTACTTC; cdr3_aa: CASSQPGQPETQYF; v_call: TRBV4-3; j_call: TRBJ2-5; clone_size: -; d_call: TRBD1
cdr3_nt: TGTGCCAGCAGCCCAGACTCTCCCCTTGAGCAGTTCTTC; cdr3_aa: CASSPDSPLEQFF; v_call: TRBV14; j_call: TRBJ2-1; clone_size: -; d_call: -
cdr3_nt: TGTGCCAGCTTAACTAGCGGGAGAAGGAATGAGCAGTTCTTC; cdr3_aa: CASLTSGRRNEQFF; v_call: TRBV28; j_call: TRBJ2-1; clone_size: -; d_call: TRBD2
cdr3_nt: TGCAGCGTTGAGGGACTAGCGGGAGGTGAGGATACGCAGTATTTT; cdr3_aa: CSVEGLAGGEDTQYF; v_call: TRBV29-1; j_call: TRBJ2-3; clone_size: -; d_call: TRBD2
cdr3_nt: TGTGCCAGCAGCCCGGGTGGTAGCGGTGATGCCTACGAGCAGTACTTC; cdr3_aa: CASSPGGSGDAYEQYF; v_call: TRBV7-9; j_call: TRBJ2-7; clone_size: few; d_call: -
cdr3_nt: TGCAGTGGGCAGGACTACAATGAGCAGTTCTTC; cdr3_aa: CSGQDYNEQFF; v_call: TRBV20-1; j_call: TRBJ2-1; clone_size: -; d_call: -
cdr3_nt: TGTGCCAGCAGCCCTCGGACAGTTAACTCTGGAAACACCATATATTTT; cdr3_aa: CASSPRTVNSGNTIYF; v_call: TRBV9; j_call: TRBJ1-3; clone_size: -; d_call: -
cdr3_nt: TGTGCCAGTTATAGACTATCTGAAGCTTTCTTT; cdr3_aa: CASYRLSEAFF; v_call: TRBV19; j_call: TRBJ1-1; clone_size: -; d_call: -
cdr3_nt: TGTGCCAGCAGTTTAAAACAGGGGGCAAACACTGAAGCTTTCTTT; cdr3_aa: CASSLKQGANTEAFF; v_call: TRBV6-5; j_call: TRBJ1-1; clone_size: -; d_call: TRBD1
cdr3_nt: TGTGCCTGGAATGTACGAATTGGGCCAGCCTACAATGAGCAGTTCTTC; cdr3_aa: CAWNVRIGPAYNEQFF; v_call: TRBV30; j_call: TRBJ2-1; clone_size: -; d_call: -